This T cell receptor beta chain was found in a study of T cell responses to AZD1222 COVID-19 vaccine. Study-wide results and caveats: Among vaccine-associated CD4 TCRs, coverage spanned spike, with dominance at 160-218 and 743-854. Donors were mostly white British, more females; clonal diversity possibly underestimated. Repertoires were obtained only post-peak T cell response. Baseline seropositivity characterized only six AZD1222 recipients.

Repertoires were generated with immunoSEQ multiplex PCR, while TCRdb's copy carries only in-frame clones and drops some. The table shows about 96,000 clones, with approximately 90% occurring only once. Regarding this clone: The target antigen is unknown.

The germline CDR1 and CDR2 sequences are SNHLY and FYNNEI. The CDR3 loop spans 15 amino acids. Trimming took 3 bases from V and 1 from J, leaving 9 bases between them. This TCR came from an adult in good health. The rearrangement joins TRBV2 to TRBJ1-4; D ambiguous. Sequencing was performed on peripheral blood, taken on day 0 of AZD1222 vaccination. DNA of the CDR3: TGTGCCAGCAGTGATTACAAACGAACTAATGAAAAACTGTTTTTT. Translation gives CASSDYKRTNEKLFF.